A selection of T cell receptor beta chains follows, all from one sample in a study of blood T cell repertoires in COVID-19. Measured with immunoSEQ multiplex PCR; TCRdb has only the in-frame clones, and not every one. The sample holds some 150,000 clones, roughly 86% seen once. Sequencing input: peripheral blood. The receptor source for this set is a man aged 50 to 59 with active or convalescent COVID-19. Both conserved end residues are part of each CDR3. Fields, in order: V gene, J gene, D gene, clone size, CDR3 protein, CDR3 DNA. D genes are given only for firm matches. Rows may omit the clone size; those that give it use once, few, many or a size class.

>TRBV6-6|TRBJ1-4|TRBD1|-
CASSYPDRGPEEKLFF
TGTGCCAGCAGTTACCCCGACAGGGGGCCGGAGGAAAAACTGTTTTTT
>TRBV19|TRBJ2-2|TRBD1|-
CASSGGQGWTGELFF
TGTGCCAGTAGCGGGGGACAGGGTTGGACCGGGGAGCTGTTTTTT
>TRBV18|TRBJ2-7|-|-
CASSPDSLNEQYF
TGTGCCAGCTCACCGGACAGTCTCAACGAGCAGTACTTC
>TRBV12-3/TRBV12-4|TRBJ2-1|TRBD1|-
CASSPGQGHEQFF
TGTGCCAGCAGTCCCGGACAGGGCCATGAGCAGTTCTTC
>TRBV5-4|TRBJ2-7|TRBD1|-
CASSPRQGRNEQYF
TGTGCCAGCAGCCCGAGACAGGGGAGAAACGAGCAGTACTTC
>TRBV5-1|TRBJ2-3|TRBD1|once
CASSSGTGTSTDTQYF
TGCGCCAGCAGCTCAGGGACAGGGACTAGCACAGATACGCAGTATTTT
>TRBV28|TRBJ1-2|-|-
CASSFGSFVGYTF
TGTGCCAGCAGTTTTGGCTCGTTCGTGGGCTACACCTTC
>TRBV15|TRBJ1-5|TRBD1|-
CATSTRGQGRNQPQHF
TGTGCCACCAGCACTAGAGGACAGGGACGCAATCAGCCCCAGCATTTT
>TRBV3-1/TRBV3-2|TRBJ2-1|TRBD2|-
CASSHDPVGTSAPREQFF
TGTGCCAGCAGCCATGACCCGGTCGGGACTAGCGCACCGAGGGAGCAGTTCTTC
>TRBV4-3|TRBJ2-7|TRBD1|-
CASSQDPTGRDEQYF
TGCGCCAGCAGCCAAGATCCGACAGGGCGCGACGAGCAGTACTTC
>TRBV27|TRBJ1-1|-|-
CASSLGQNTEAFF
TGTGCCAGCAGTTTAGGACAAAACACTGAAGCTTTCTTT
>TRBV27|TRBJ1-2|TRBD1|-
CASSSTGGYGYTF
TGTGCCAGCAGTTCGACAGGGGGCTATGGCTACACCTTC
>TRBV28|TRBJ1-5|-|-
CASSSTASNQPQHF
TGTGCCAGCAGTTCCACAGCTAGCAATCAGCCCCAGCATTTT
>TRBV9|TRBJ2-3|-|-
CASSGEGLAFTDTQYF
TGTGCCAGCAGCGGAGAGGGCCTTGCCTTCACAGATACGCAGTATTTT
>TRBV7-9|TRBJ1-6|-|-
CASSPTDTENSPLHF
TGTGCCAGCAGCCCAACGGACACGGAAAATTCACCCCTCCACTTT
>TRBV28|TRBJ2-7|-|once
CASSLTRTNSYEQYF
TGTGCCAGCAGTTTGACTAGGACGAACTCCTACGAGCAGTACTTC
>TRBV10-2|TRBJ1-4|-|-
CASRSATNEKLFF
TGCGCCAGCAGATCCGCAACTAATGAAAAACTGTTTTTT
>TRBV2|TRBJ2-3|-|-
CASTKRVTTDTQYF
TGTGCCAGCACTAAGCGGGTGACCACAGATACGCAGTATTTT
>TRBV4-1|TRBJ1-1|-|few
CASSRQMNTEAFF
TGCGCCAGCAGTCGACAGATGAACACTGAAGCTTTCTTT
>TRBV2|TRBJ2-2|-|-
CASTRDSHAGELFF
TGTGCCAGCACCCGGGATTCTCACGCCGGGGAGCTGTTTTTT
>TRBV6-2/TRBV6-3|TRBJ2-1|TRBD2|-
CASSHLRTGGPDEQFF
TGTGCCAGCAGCCACCTCCGGACGGGAGGGCCGGATGAGCAGTTCTTC
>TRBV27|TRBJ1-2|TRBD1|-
CASSPRGTLNGYTF
TGTGCCAGCAGCCCCAGGGGGACACTAAACGGCTACACCTTC
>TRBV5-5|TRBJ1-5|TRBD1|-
CASSSYQGGRPQHF
TGTGCCAGCAGCTCTTACCAGGGGGGAAGGCCCCAGCATTTT
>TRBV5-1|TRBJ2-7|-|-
CASSFVEGRLYEQYF
TGCGCCAGCAGCTTCGTGGAGGGTAGGCTCTACGAGCAGTACTTC
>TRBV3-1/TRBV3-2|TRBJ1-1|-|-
CASSQGRGNTEAFF
TGTGCCAGCAGCCAAGGCAGGGGGAACACTGAAGCTTTCTTT
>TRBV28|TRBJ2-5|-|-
CASSSRQFQETQYF
TGTGCCAGCAGTTCGCGACAGTTCCAAGAGACCCAGTACTTC
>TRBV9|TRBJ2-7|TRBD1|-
CASSVEPGTETSEQYF
TGTGCCAGCAGCGTAGAGCCAGGGACAGAAACGTCCGAGCAGTACTTC
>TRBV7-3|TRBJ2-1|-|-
CASSPSPGLTNEQFF
TGTGCCAGCAGCCCATCGCCGGGACTTACCAATGAGCAGTTCTTC
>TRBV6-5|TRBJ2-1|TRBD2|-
CASSYVLASNEQFF
TGTGCCAGCAGTTATGTACTAGCGTCCAATGAGCAGTTCTTC
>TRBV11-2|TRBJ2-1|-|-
CASSLYGTFYSYNEQFF
TGTGCCAGCAGCCTCTACGGGACTTTTTACTCCTACAATGAGCAGTTCTTC
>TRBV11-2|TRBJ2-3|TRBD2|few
CASSVTSGRAEDTQYF
TGTGCCAGCAGCGTTACGAGCGGGAGGGCGGAAGATACGCAGTATTTT
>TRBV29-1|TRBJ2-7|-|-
CSVELMTGRRDEQYF
TGCAGCGTTGAACTTATGACAGGGAGGCGAGACGAGCAGTACTTC
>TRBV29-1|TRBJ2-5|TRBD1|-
CSVGRQGETQYF
TGCAGCGTTGGAAGACAGGGCGAGACCCAGTACTTC
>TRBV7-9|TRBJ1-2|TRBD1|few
CASSPDHRGYGYTF
TGTGCCAGCAGCCCTGACCACAGGGGGTATGGCTACACCTTC
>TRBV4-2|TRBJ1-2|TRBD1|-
CASSIGTGREYGYTF
TGTGCCAGCAGCATAGGGACAGGGCGGGAGTATGGCTACACCTTC
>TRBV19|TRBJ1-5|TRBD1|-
CASSGQGISNQPQHF
TGTGCCAGTAGTGGACAGGGGATAAGCAATCAGCCCCAGCATTTT
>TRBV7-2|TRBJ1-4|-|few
CASSAEANEKLFF
TGTGCCAGCAGCGCCGAGGCTAATGAAAAACTGTTTTTT
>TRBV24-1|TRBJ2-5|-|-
CATSVTYGETQYF
TGTGCCACCAGTGTCACATATGGAGAGACCCAGTACTTC
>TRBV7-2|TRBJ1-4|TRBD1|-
CASSITWGQGNEKLFF
TGTGCCAGCAGCATAACGTGGGGACAGGGGAATGAAAAACTGTTTTTT
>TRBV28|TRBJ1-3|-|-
CASSWGGLGNTIYF
TGTGCCAGCAGTTGGGGGGGGCTGGGAAACACCATATATTTT
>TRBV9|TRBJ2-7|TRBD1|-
CASSGRDSSYEQYF
TGTGCCAGCAGCGGCCGGGACAGCTCCTACGAGCAGTACTTC
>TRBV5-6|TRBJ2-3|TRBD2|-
CASSFGGVSTDTQYF
TGTGCCAGCAGCTTTGGGGGGGTTAGCACAGATACGCAGTATTTT
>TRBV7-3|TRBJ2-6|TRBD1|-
CASSSQGPGANVLTF
TGTGCCAGCAGCTCACAGGGGCCTGGGGCCAACGTCCTGACTTTC
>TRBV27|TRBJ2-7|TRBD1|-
CASSLGGGQGHEQYF
TGTGCCAGCAGTTTAGGAGGGGGACAGGGCCACGAGCAGTACTTC
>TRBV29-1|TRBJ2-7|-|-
CSVAGTVGTGGAYEQYF
TGCAGCGTCGCCGGGACAGTCGGAACTGGCGGGGCCTACGAGCAGTACTTC
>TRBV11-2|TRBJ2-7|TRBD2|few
CASGGGSSYEQYF
TGTGCTTCCGGGGGGGGGAGCTCCTACGAGCAGTACTTC
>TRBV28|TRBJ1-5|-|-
CASTEPGGATQPQHF
TGTGCCAGCACCGAGCCGGGGGGGGCCACTCAGCCCCAGCATTTT
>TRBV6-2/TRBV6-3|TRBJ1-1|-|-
CASSYNSGGLDTEAFF
TGTGCCAGCAGTTACAACTCTGGGGGCTTGGACACTGAAGCTTTCTTT
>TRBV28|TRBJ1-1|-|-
CASSLSGIEAFF
TGTGCCAGCAGTTTATCGGGGATTGAAGCTTTCTTT
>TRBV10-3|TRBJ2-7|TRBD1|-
CAIRSTGALLEQYF
TGTGCCATCAGGTCGACAGGGGCTCTCCTCGAGCAGTACTTC
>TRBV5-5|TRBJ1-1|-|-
CASSLVTVNTEAFF
TGTGCCAGCAGCTTGGTTACAGTGAACACTGAAGCTTTCTTT
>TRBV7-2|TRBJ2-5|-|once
CASSFPPQETQYF
TGTGCCAGCAGCTTTCCCCCACAAGAGACCCAGTACTTC
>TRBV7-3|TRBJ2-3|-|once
CASSLGKRSDTQYF
TGTGCCAGCAGCTTAGGAAAGCGTTCAGATACGCAGTATTTT